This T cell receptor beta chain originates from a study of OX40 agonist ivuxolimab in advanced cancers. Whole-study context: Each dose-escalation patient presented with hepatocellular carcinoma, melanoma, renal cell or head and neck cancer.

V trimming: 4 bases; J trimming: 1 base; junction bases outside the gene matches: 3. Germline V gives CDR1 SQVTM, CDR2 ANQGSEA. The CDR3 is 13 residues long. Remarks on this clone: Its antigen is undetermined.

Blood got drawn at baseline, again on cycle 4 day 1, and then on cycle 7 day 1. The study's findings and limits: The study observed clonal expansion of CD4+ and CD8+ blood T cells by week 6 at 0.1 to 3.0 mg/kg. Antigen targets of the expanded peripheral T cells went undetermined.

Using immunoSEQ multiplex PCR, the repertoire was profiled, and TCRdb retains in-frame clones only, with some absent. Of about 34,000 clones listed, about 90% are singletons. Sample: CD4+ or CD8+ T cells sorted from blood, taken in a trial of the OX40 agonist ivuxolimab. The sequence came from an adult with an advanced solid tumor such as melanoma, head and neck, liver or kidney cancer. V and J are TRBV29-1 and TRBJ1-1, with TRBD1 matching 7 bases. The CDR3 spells CSVGQGENTEAFF. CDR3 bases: TGCAGCGTTGGACAGGGTGAGAACACTGAAGCTTTCTTT.